These 15 T cell receptor beta chains came from one sample sequenced in a study of cytomegalovirus exposure and HLA in healthy donors. Researchers ran the PCR with 60 Vbeta and 13 Jbeta primers. Assay used: immunoSEQ multiplex PCR; TCRdb lists only in-frame clones, some missing. The specimen's table records roughly 120,000 clones. Sequencing was done on a sample of PBMCs. Receptors originate from a man in his forties in good health and CMV-seropositive.

V usage is TRBV5-1 and J usage is TRBJ1-5; D gene ambiguous. The CDR3 totals 13 residues. Germline V lookup: CDR1 SGHRS, CDR2 YFSETQ. Trimming removed 0 bases from V and 4 bases from J, with 5 bases in between. The CDR3 DNA is TGCGCCAGCAGCTTGGTCGGGAATCAGCCCCAGCATTTT. As protein: CASSLVGNQPQHF. Complete variable domain (other parts from reference TRBV5-1 and TRBJ1-5): KAGVTQTPRYLIKTRGQQVTLSCSPISGHRSVSWYQQTPGQGLQFLFEYFSETQRNKGNFPGRFSGRQFSNSRSEMNVSTLELGDSALYLCASSLVGNQPQHFGDGTRLSIL.

The chain couples TRBV5-6 to TRBJ1-2; maybe TRBD1 (5 bases). Germline-derived CDR1 and CDR2 are SGHDT and YYEEEE. V lost 2 bases to trimming and J lost 7 bases, with 9 bases between them. CDR3 length: 12 residues. The CDR3 DNA reads TGTGCCAGCAGCTTAAAGGGGTCTGGCTACACCTTC. Translation gives CASSLKGSGYTF.

The rearrangement joins TRBV27 to TRBJ2-7; TRBD2 aligns across 10 bases. V lost 3 bases, J lost 1 base, and 6 bases stayed unmatched. The V gene's germline CDR1 is MNHEY and CDR2 SMNVEV (reference sequence). This CDR3 has 16 residues. CDR3 nucleotides: TGTGCCAGCAGTTTTCTAGCGGGAGATAGGTCCTACGAGCAGTACTTC. This translates into CASSFLAGDRSYEQYF.

This chain connects TRBV28 to TRBJ2-7; no clear D. Germline V gene lookup returns CDR1 MDHEN and CDR2 SYDVKM. V was cut by 6 bases and J by 4 bases, with 7 bases left in between. This CDR3 has 11 residues. This chain's CDR3 is CASRERYEQYF. Here the CDR3 DNA reads TGTGCCAGCAGAGAGAGGTACGAGCAGTACTTC.

The chain couples TRBV29-1 to TRBJ1-1; TRBD1 matches 7 bases. V shed 6 bases, J shed 0 bases, and the junction held 7 bases outside the gene matches. Germline CDR1 is SQVTM and CDR2 is ANQGSEA. CDR3 length equals 14 residues. The CDR3 nucleotides read TGCAGCGTCACCCTAGGGGGCATGAACACTGAAGCTTTCTTT. The encoded protein is CSVTLGGMNTEAFF.

The rearrangement links TRBV5-6 to TRBJ2-1; TRBD2 matches 9 bases. Germline-derived CDR1 and CDR2 are SGHDT and YYEEEE. Trimming took 4 bases from V and 9 from J; bases not matched to a gene: 20. This CDR3 is built from 18 residues. The CDR3 region is CASSTWRTSAILSGEQFF. The CDR3 nucleotides read TGTGCCAGCAGCACGTGGAGGACTAGCGCAATTCTTAGCGGTGAGCAGTTCTTC.

This chain links TRBV6-1 with TRBJ1-4, with D maybe TRBD1 (6 bases). Germline CDR1 reads MNHNS; CDR2 reads SASEGT. V dropped 4 bases and J dropped 6 bases, with 12 bases sitting between them. This CDR3 contains 14 residues. The CDR3 DNA sequence: TGTGCCAGCAGTGGAGGGGGAATCGATGAAAAACTGTTTTTT. Encoded protein: CASSGGGIDEKLFF.

CDR3 sequence (DNA): TGTGCCAGCAGCTTAACCGGTGGTTCACCCCTCCACTTT. Translating gives CASSLTGGSPLHF. This chain joins TRBV11-1 and TRBJ1-6; no firm D call. Germline assignment: CDR1 SGHAT and CDR2 FQDESV (reference sequence). The germline V and J ends were trimmed by 2 bases and 9 bases, with 8 bases remaining between them. The CDR3 is made up of 13 amino acids.

The rearrangement uses TRBV13 and TRBJ2-3; a possible D gene is TRBD2 (5 bases). V gave up 0 bases and J gave up 2 bases, with 12 bases separating them. The V gene's germline CDR1 is PRHDT and CDR2 FYEKMQ (reference sequence). The CDR3 runs to 16 residues. The CDR3 sequence is CASSLGLVQVTDTQYF. The DNA of the CDR3 is TGTGCCAGCAGCTTAGGACTAGTTCAGGTCACAGATACGCAGTATTTT.

V usage is TRBV28 and J usage is TRBJ1-1; D might be TRBD1 (5 bases). The CDR3 totals 12 residues. Per germline, CDR1 MDHEN and CDR2 SYDVKM. V lost 10 bases and J lost 6, with 15 bases in between. The CDR3: CATGNSGPEAFF. The CDR3 nucleotides read TGTGCCACCGGTAACTCAGGGCCTGAAGCTTTCTTT. Variable domain in full (rest from reference TRBV28 and TRBJ1-1): DVKVTQSSRYLVKRTGEKVFLECVQDMDHENMFWYRQDPGLGLRLIYFSYDVKMKEKGDIPEGYSVSREKKERFSLILESASTNQTSMYLCATGNSGPEAFFGQGTRLTVV.

This chain uses TRBV4-1 with TRBJ1-2; D call uncertain. V was trimmed by 1 base and J by 2 bases, leaving 8 bases between them. The CDR3 runs 14 residues. Germline CDR1 and CDR2: MGHRA and YSYEKL. The CDR3: CASSQVLENYGYTF. Here the CDR3 DNA reads TGCGCCAGCAGCCAAGTATTGGAGAACTATGGCTACACCTTC.

The J gene is TRBJ1-1, the V gene TRBV11-3; D unclear. The CDR3 is 13 amino acids. The ends were cut back, 5 bases at V and 1 base at J, with 8 bases in the middle. Germline CDR1 is SGHNT and CDR2 is YENEEA. As DNA, the CDR3 is TGTGCCAGCAGCCCCGGAGGGAACACTGAAGCTTTCTTT. Residues: CASSPGGNTEAFF. Complete variable domain (other parts from reference TRBV11-3 and TRBJ1-1): EAGVVQSPRYKIIEKKQPVAFWCNPISGHNTLYWYLQNLGQGPELLIRYENEEAVDDSQLPKDRFSAERLKGVDSTLKIQPAELGDSAVYLCASSPGGNTEAFFGQGTRLTVV.

The V and J genes are TRBV19 and TRBJ1-5; D gene unclear. Between the trimmed V and J ends, which lost 3 bases and 2 bases, there was a span of 14 bases. The V gene's germline CDR1 is LNHDA and CDR2 SQIVND (reference sequence). CDR3 length: 16 amino acids. The CDR3 sequence: CASSMGDGIRNQPQHF. The CDR3 DNA is TGTGCCAGTAGTATGGGCGACGGGATTCGCAATCAGCCCCAGCATTTT.

The rearrangement links TRBV11-2 to TRBJ2-1, with a tentative D call TRBD2 (5 bases). The CDR3 length is 15 residues. V was cut by 3 bases and J by 5 bases, with 14 bases left in between. Germline-derived CDR1 and CDR2 are SGHAT and FQNNGV. CDR3 loop: CASSLSRATNNEQFF. The CDR3 DNA follows: TGTGCCAGCAGCTTGTCGCGGGCCACCAACAATGAGCAGTTCTTC.

The V and J genes are TRBV19 and TRBJ2-7, with no clear D. The length of the CDR3 is 13 residues. Germline V gene data show CDR1 as LNHDA and CDR2 as SQIVND (reference sequence). Trimming stripped 11 bases from V and 3 bases from J, with 17 bases between. The CDR3 is CAVGPAHGYEQYF. CDR3 nucleotide sequence: TGTGCCGTTGGGCCGGCACACGGCTACGAGCAGTACTTC.